Following are 27 T cell receptor beta chains from one sample sequenced in a study of post-analysis software for immune sequencing data. Their antigen targets remain unknown. Unique molecular identifiers were built into the TCR beta cDNA libraries. One entry per CDR3 protein, called by TCRdb with MiXCR from the PCR reads. The table includes 800,000 to 950,000 distinct CDR3 sequences, 53% detected once. Study observations and caveats: A handful of TRBV segments appeared more often in patients than in controls, and TRBV5-6, TRBV5-1 and TRBV20-1 were among these.

Sequences were obtained from blood. These receptors originate from a girl aged 10 to 17 with multiple sclerosis.

In this sample, this clonotype turned up once. The chain's CDR3 is CASSQGPSGGDLYEQYF. The CDR3 region has the DNA TGTGCCAGCAGCCAAGGACCGAGCGGGGGTGACCTCTACGAGCAGTACTTC. This chain connects TRBV3-1 to TRBJ2-4, with 8 bases lining up with TRBD2. The J call may be mistaken, given a closer DNA end match to TRBJ2-7. The germline CDR1 and CDR2 sequences are LGHDT and YNNKEL (reference sequence). The CDR3 is 17 residues long.

V gene TRBV20-1 combines with J gene TRBJ2-7, with 8 positions matching TRBD1. Trimming removed 3 bases from V and 3 bases from J; junction bases left unmatched: 4. Germline CDR1 and CDR2: DFQATT and SNEGSKA (reference sequence). CDR3 length equals 13 residues. CDR3 loop: CSARDRDRYEQYF. CDR3 nucleotide sequence: TGCAGTGCTAGGGACAGGGACCGCTACGAGCAGTACTTC.

This CDR3 is CASTPYRTDTQYF. DNA for the CDR3: TGTGCCAGCACCCCATACCGCACAGATACGCAGTATTTT. The rearrangement uses TRBV14 and TRBJ2-3; D is undetermined. V was cut by 7 bases and J by 1 base, with 9 bases left in between. The CDR3 contains 13 residues. Germline lookup yields CDR1 SGHDN and CDR2 FVKESK. The entire variable domain, with the rest obtained from reference TRBV14 and TRBJ2-3, is as follows: EAGVTQFPSHSVIEKGQTVTLRCDPISGHDNLYWYRRVMGKEIKFLLHFVKESKQDESGMPNNRFLAERTGGTYSTLKVQPAELEDSGVYFCASTPYRTDTQYFGPGTRLTVL.

This clonotype was counted between two and nine times. The rearrangement links TRBV20-1 to TRBJ2-1; D is possibly TRBD1 or TRBD2 (5 bases each). Trimming took off 5 bases at V and 5 bases at J, with 16 bases between the two ends. There are 14 residues in the CDR3. The germline gives CDR1 DFQATT, CDR2 SNEGSKA (reference sequence). In DNA form, the CDR3 reads TGCAGTGCTCCCCGGGCCCAGGGACACAATGAGCAGTTCTTC. Amino acid sequence: CSAPRAQGHNEQFF.

This chain links TRBV7-2 with TRBJ2-1; TRBD1 or TRBD2 may be the D gene (6 bases each). Germline V gives CDR1 SGHTA, CDR2 FQGNSA. The V end lost 5 bases, the J end lost 6 bases, and 20 bases lay between the germline ends. The CDR3 consists of 16 residues. The CDR3 region is CASSPFPGAPGNEQFF. As DNA, the CDR3 is TGTGCCAGCAGCCCATTCCCGGGGGCCCCAGGCAATGAGCAGTTCTTC. The full variable domain, its missing parts supplied by reference TRBV7-2 and TRBJ2-1, is GAGVSQSPSNKVTEKGKDVELRCDPISGHTALYWYRQSLGQGLEFLIYFQGNSAPDKSGLPSDRFSAERTGGSVSTLTIQRTQQEDSAVYLCASSPFPGAPGNEQFFGPGTRLTVL.

This chain joins TRBV10-2 and TRBJ2-1; TRBD2 matches 12 bases. Germline V gives CDR1 WSHSY, CDR2 SAAADI. The length of the CDR3 is 17 residues. The J segment lost 0 bases and the V segment lost 6 bases, leaving 6 bases of the junction unmatched. CDR3 amino acids: CASSRTSGNPSYNEQFF. CDR3 DNA: TGCGCCAGCAGCCGGACTAGCGGGAATCCCTCCTACAATGAGCAGTTCTTC.

The V and J genes are TRBV6-1 and TRBJ2-1; TRBD2 matches at 7 bases. Losses at the gene ends were 11 bases for V and 2 bases for J; bases not matched to a gene: 12. Germline CDR1 is MNHNS and CDR2 is SASEGT. This CDR3 has 15 amino acids. CDR3 DNA sequence: TGTGCCGCCACCTTGGCCGGGGGGACCTACAATGAGCAGTTCTTC. The encoded protein is CAATLAGGTYNEQFF.

The genes are TRBV7-2 and TRBJ2-1; the D gene is possibly TRBD2 (6 bases). CDR3 length: 16 amino acids. From germline, CDR1 is SGHTA and CDR2 FQGNSA. V gave up 7 bases and J gave up 5 bases, with 21 bases separating them. This chain's CDR3 is CASIPRAGSGHNEQFF. In DNA form, the CDR3 reads TGTGCCAGCATCCCCCGCGCGGGTAGCGGACACAATGAGCAGTTCTTC. Variable domain in full (rest from reference TRBV7-2 and TRBJ2-1): GAGVSQSPSNKVTEKGKDVELRCDPISGHTALYWYRQSLGQGLEFLIYFQGNSAPDKSGLPSDRFSAERTGGSVSTLTIQRTQQEDSAVYLCASIPRAGSGHNEQFFGPGTRLTVL.

This clonotype has a handful of counts. The chain's CDR3 is CSAQWGWNEQFF. The CDR3 DNA reads TGCAGTGCTCAGTGGGGCTGGAATGAGCAGTTCTTC. This chain joins TRBV20-1 and TRBJ2-1; D perhaps matches TRBD1 (5 bases). The CDR3 extends over 12 amino acids. Trimming pared 5 bases from V and 7 bases from J, leaving 12 bases between. Germline CDR1 DFQATT, CDR2 SNEGSKA (reference sequence).

V is TRBV20-1 and J is TRBJ2-7; no clear D gene. Germline CDR1 is DFQATT and CDR2 is SNEGSKA (reference sequence). The germline V and J ends were trimmed by 4 bases and 2 bases, with 15 bases remaining between them. The CDR3 has 14 amino acids. CDR3 coding DNA: TGCAGTGCTAACGGGTATGGAAGGACCTACGAGCAGTACTTC. This codes for CSANGYGRTYEQYF.

The J gene is TRBJ2-1, the V gene TRBV25-1; 8 bases line up with TRBD2. Germline lookup yields CDR1 MGHDK and CDR2 SYGVNS. J lost 0 bases, V lost 8 bases, and 6 bases had no gene match. The CDR3 loop spans 15 amino acids. The CDR3 coding sequence is TGTGCCAGCCGGGGGGGGTATAGCTCCTACAATGAGCAGTTCTTC. Translated: CASRGGYSSYNEQFF.

V and J are TRBV2 and TRBJ2-5; TRBD2 might be the D (6 bases). The V and J ends lost 7 bases and 2 bases respectively, with 11 bases between them. CDR3 length equals 13 residues. Germline CDR1 reads SNHLY; CDR2 reads FYNNEI. CDR3 DNA: TGTGCCAGCATGAGGGACTCTCAAGAGACCCAGTACTTC. This codes for CASMRDSQETQYF. Full variable domain (outside the CDR3, taken from reference TRBV2 and TRBJ2-5): EPEVTQTPSHQVTQMGQEVILRCVPISNHLYFYWYRQILGQKVEFLVSFYNNEISEKSEIFDDQFSVERPDGSNFTLKIRSTKLEDSAMYFCASMRDSQETQYFGPGTRLLVL.

The gene calls are TRBV5-1 and TRBJ2-2; 7 nucleotides line up with TRBD2. After removal of 4 bases from V and 2 bases from J, the junction contained 8 bases not matched to a gene. Germline values: CDR1 SGHRS, CDR2 YFSETQ. This CDR3 is built from 16 residues. The CDR3 loop reads CASSAGLPSNTGELFF. The CDR3 DNA sequence: TGCGCCAGCAGCGCGGGACTACCCTCCAACACCGGGGAGCTGTTTTTT.

A few counts support this clonotype. V is TRBV18 and J is TRBJ1-2; no definite D call. Germline V gene sequence: CDR1 KGHSH, CDR2 LQKENI. Trimming removed 3 bases from V and 13 bases from J, with 21 bases in between. The CDR3 has 14 residues. The CDR3 nucleotides are TGTGCCAGCTCACCTAACCCCGCGTACCTACGGTCCACCTTC. Residues: CASSPNPAYLRSTF.

This clonotype has a single count. This chain uses TRBV10-3 with TRBJ2-7, with D perhaps TRBD2 (5 bases). The germline V gene encodes CDR1 ENHRY and CDR2 SYGVKD. This CDR3 comprises 14 residues. V was pared by 0 bases and J by 3 bases, with 9 bases between. The CDR3 spells CAISESLRVYEQYF. The CDR3 bases are TGTGCCATCAGTGAGTCTTTGCGGGTCTACGAGCAGTACTTC.

This clonotype appeared a few times. The V gene is TRBV15, the J gene TRBJ2-5; D assignment may be TRBD1 or TRBD2 (5 bases each). This CDR3 region has 16 residues. The V gene's germline CDR1 is LNHNV and CDR2 YYDKDF (reference sequence). V shed 0 bases and J shed 4 bases, with 15 bases lying between them. This CDR3 is CATSRDVGVQGETQYF. The CDR3 nucleotides read TGTGCCACCAGCAGAGATGTGGGGGTTCAGGGAGAGACCCAGTACTTC.

This clonotype has just a few counts. V gene TRBV7-3 combines with J gene TRBJ2-7; D gene uncertain. V was pared by 2 bases and J by 0 bases, with 11 bases between. The CDR3 is 15 residues long. Germline CDR1 reads SGHTA; CDR2 reads FQGTGA. In nucleotides, the CDR3 is TGTGCCAGCAGCTTATTGGCGGAGAGCTCCTACGAGCAGTACTTC. Amino acid sequence: CASSLLAESSYEQYF.

The chain couples TRBV5-1 to TRBJ2-7; 9 bases fit TRBD1. Germline V gene data show CDR1 as SGHRS and CDR2 as YFSETQ. This CDR3 contains 16 residues. Trimming cost V 1 base and J 2 bases; bases outside gene matches: 7. The CDR3 is CASSLLGTGKTYEQYF. In DNA, the CDR3 is TGCGCCAGCAGCTTGCTGGGGACAGGGAAGACCTACGAGCAGTACTTC.

This chain uses TRBV5-1 with TRBJ2-7; 9 nucleotides line up with TRBD1. V shed 8 bases, J shed 6 bases, and the junction held 12 bases outside the gene matches. Germline V lookup: CDR1 SGHRS, CDR2 YFSETQ. The CDR3 is made up of 14 amino acids. The CDR3 bases are TGCGCCAGTTCCGACTCGGGACAGGGAACCGAGCAGTACTTC. Translating gives CASSDSGQGTEQYF.

The chain is built from TRBV5-1 and TRBJ2-1; 11 bases agree with TRBD1. With V trimmed by 0 bases and J by 9 bases, 8 bases remained unmatched. This CDR3 has 16 residues. Germline V gives CDR1 SGHRS, CDR2 YFSETQ. The chain's CDR3 is CASSLVTGTGGGEQFF. The CDR3 region has the DNA TGCGCCAGCAGCTTGGTAACGGGGACAGGGGGAGGTGAGCAGTTCTTC.

The CDR3 DNA sequence: TGCGCCAGCAGCCAGGCTTGGAGCGGGAGGTCCAATGAGCAGTACTTC. As protein: CASSQAWSGRSNEQYF. The chain joins TRBV4-1 to TRBJ2-5, with 9 bases aligning to TRBD2. This CDR3 region has 16 residues. V was pared by 3 bases and J by 11 bases, with 16 bases of the junction left unmatched. Germline V lookup: CDR1 MGHRA, CDR2 YSYEKL.

This clonotype was detected only a few times. The chain uses TRBV20-1 and TRBJ2-1, with a tentative D call TRBD2 (6 bases). CDR1 and CDR2 from the germline V gene are DFQATT and SNEGSKA (reference sequence). This CDR3 has 12 amino acids. With 4 bases removed from V and 8 bases from J, the gap between germline ends came to 12 bases. As DNA, the CDR3 is TGCAGTGCTACTTCGGGACTCGATGAGCAGTTCTTC. Encoded protein: CSATSGLDEQFF.

This clonotype was seen only once. V gene TRBV12-5 combines with J gene TRBJ2-4, with D perhaps matching TRBD1 or TRBD2 (7 bases each). V lost 2 bases to trimming and J lost 7 bases, with 12 bases between them. From germline, CDR1 is LGHNT and CDR2 FRNRAP. The CDR3 totals 14 residues. Here the CDR3 reads CASGLRQGGNIQYF. The CDR3 DNA follows: TGTGCTAGTGGTTTGAGGCAGGGGGGGAACATTCAGTACTTC.

The J gene is TRBJ2-2, the V gene TRBV10-3, with D perhaps being TRBD1 or TRBD2 (6 bases each). The CDR3 runs to 18 residues. V was clipped by 5 bases and J by 0 bases, with 19 bases between them. CDR1 is ENHRY, CDR2 SYGVKD, per germline. In DNA, the CDR3 is TGTGCCATCAGTCCCCAGGGGAGGCTGAGCTCGAACACCGGGGAGCTGTTTTTT. Translation gives CAISPQGRLSSNTGELFF.

The gene calls are TRBV6-5 and TRBJ2-6; the D call may be TRBD1 or TRBD2 (5 bases each). The CDR3 has 15 residues. Trimming removed 5 bases at V and 4 bases at J, with 12 bases between. Germline CDR1 and CDR2: MNHEY and SVGAGI. The CDR3 region is CASSLEGQGANVLTF. The CDR3 nucleotides read TGTGCCAGCAGTCTCGAGGGGCAAGGGGCCAACGTCCTGACTTTC.

The genes are TRBV3-1 and TRBJ1-2, with D possibly matching TRBD1 (6 bases). Per the germline V gene, CDR1 is LGHDT and CDR2 is YNNKEL (reference sequence). V was trimmed by 0 bases and J by 5 bases, leaving 16 bases between them. The CDR3 has 16 amino acids. The CDR3 reads CASSQDLGARGYGYTF. CDR3 DNA: TGTGCCAGCAGCCAAGATCTCGGAGCAAGGGGGTATGGCTACACCTTC. The full variable domain, completed using reference TRBV3-1 and TRBJ1-2, is DTAVSQTPKYLVTQMGNDKSIKCEQNLGHDTMYWYKQDSKKFLKIMFSYNNKELIINETVPNRFSPKSPDKAHLNLHINSLELGDSAVYFCASSQDLGARGYGYTFGSGTRLTVV.

This clonotype was counted between two and nine times. This chain uses TRBV10-3 with TRBJ2-7; D ambiguous. The end of the DNA fits TRBJ2-5 better, so the J call may be wrong. Germline values: CDR1 ENHRY, CDR2 SYGVKD. This CDR3 has 13 residues. In DNA, the CDR3 is TGTGCCATCAGTGAGTCGGGTCTTGAGACCCAGTACTTC. This sequence encodes CAISESGLETQYF.